Following are 30 T cell receptor beta chains from one sample sequenced in a study of spatial heterogeneity in lung cancer. General study results and limits: Counts that tracked tumor mutation counts were those of expanded intratumoral alpha and beta TCRs.

These receptors' antigens are unknown. Time point in this sample: sample taken at primary tumor resection. Using its own MiXCR run on the 5' RACE reads, TCRdb lists one record per CDR3 protein. The sample lists under 20,000 distinct CDR3 sequences, 7% to 8% occurring once. This sample comprised lung tumor tissue, obtained at surgery. Source of these receptors: a female donor with early-stage non-small cell lung cancer.

This clonotype was observed many times. V gene TRBV3-1 combines with J gene TRBJ1-2, with D possibly TRBD1 on 5 matching bases. V dropped 3 bases and J dropped 0 bases, with 11 bases sitting between them. The germline gives CDR1 LGHDT, CDR2 YNNKEL (reference sequence). The CDR3 sequence is 15 residues long. Written as DNA, the CDR3 is TGTGCCAGCAGCCAGACAGACGGAGCTAACTATGGCTACACCTTC. Its protein product is CASSQTDGANYGYTF.

This clonotype has a count of ten or more. The chain couples TRBV12-3 or TRBV12-4 to TRBJ1-1, with 7 positions matching TRBD1. The CDR3 contains 15 residues. With 6 bases clipped from V and 4 bases from J, the junction kept 11 bases outside the gene matches. The CDR3 DNA reads as TGTGCCAGCAGACCCCAACGGGCAGGGGGCACTGAAGCTTTCTTT. Translated, it gives CASRPQRAGGTEAFF.

There are many counts of this clonotype. The chain has TRBV10-3 and TRBJ2-7; D may be TRBD1 (6 bases). V was shortened by 11 bases and J by 4 bases, with 18 bases between the two germline ends. Looked up from germline, CDR1 is ENHRY and CDR2 is SYGVKD. The length of the CDR3 is 13 residues. CDR3 region: CAAGQTDPYEQYF. CDR3 DNA: TGTGCCGCTGGACAGACGGATCCTTACGAGCAGTACTTC.

Points on this clonotype: Since a much larger clone is just one base distant, this may be a read error. This chain joins TRBV7-2 and TRBJ1-4, with D maybe TRBD1 (6 bases). V lost 0 bases and J lost 2, with 10 bases in between. Germline values: CDR1 SGHTA, CDR2 FQGNSA. The length of the CDR3 is 16 residues. CDR3 loop: CASSLARTETNEKLFF. DNA of the CDR3: TGTGCCAGCAGCTTAGCTCGGACAGAGACTAATGAAAAACTGTTTTTT.

This clonotype occurred a few times. This sequence joins TRBV9 and TRBJ1-4; possible D gene TRBD1, 6 bases. V dropped 0 bases and J dropped 9 bases, with 12 bases sitting between them. This CDR3 is 14 amino acids long. Germline CDR1 SGDLS, CDR2 YYNGEE. The CDR3 coding sequence is TGTGCCAGCAGCGTAGAACAGGGTGGCAAAAAACTGTTTTTT. Protein product: CASSVEQGGKKLFF.

This clonotype was recorded at least ten times. The rearrangement joins TRBV9 to TRBJ1-1; tentatively, D is TRBD1 (6 bases). V lost 4 bases, J lost 2 bases, and 18 bases lay in between. The CDR3 is made up of 16 amino acids. The germline V gene has CDR1 SGDLS and CDR2 YYNGEE. The CDR3 here is CASSLGGGGGNTEAFF. The CDR3 DNA sequence: TGTGCCAGCAGCCTGGGTGGAGGAGGGGGTAACACTGAAGCTTTCTTT.

In this sample, this clonotype turned up many times. The chain carries TRBV5-1 and TRBJ1-5; the D gene is possibly TRBD1 (6 bases). Germline CDR1 SGHRS, CDR2 YFSETQ. CDR3 length equals 17 residues. V lost 4 bases, J lost 0 bases, and 17 bases lay in between. This chain's CDR3 is CASSPGAGTHSNQPQHF. CDR3 bases: TGCGCCAGCAGCCCGGGCGCCGGGACACATAGCAATCAGCCCCAGCATTTT.

In this sample, this clonotype turned up many times. V gene TRBV7-9 combines with J gene TRBJ1-5; D not certain. The germline CDR1 and CDR2 sequences are SEHNR and FQNEAQ (reference sequence). The germline V and J ends were trimmed by 5 bases and 4 bases, with 9 bases remaining between them. The CDR3 is 13 amino acids. CDR3 protein: CASSETENQPQHF. CDR3 sequence (DNA): TGTGCCAGCAGCGAGACTGAGAATCAGCCCCAGCATTTT.

The chain has TRBV6-1 and TRBJ1-4, with unresolved D. This CDR3 has 14 amino acids. V lost 2 bases, J lost 4 bases, and 8 bases lay in between. The germline V gene encodes CDR1 MNHNS and CDR2 SASEGT. The CDR3 region has the DNA TGTGCCAGCAGTGAAAAGGTGATTAATGAAAAACTGTTTTTT. As protein: CASSEKVINEKLFF.

This clonotype was seen at least ten times. The V call is TRBV12-3 or TRBV12-4, the J call TRBJ2-1; TRBD1 matches at 8 bases. The CDR3 is 16 residues long. Germline trimming cut 6 bases from V and 5 bases from J; bases unmatched to any gene: 12. The CDR3 loop reads CASREQPGTGNNEQFF. CDR3 DNA sequence: TGTGCCAGCAGAGAACAACCCGGGACAGGCAACAATGAGCAGTTCTTC.

This clonotype turned up a few times. The CDR3 DNA is TGTGCCAGCAGCTTGTCTTTGGCGGGGGAGCTGTTTTTT. Translated: CASSLSLAGELFF. This chain uses TRBV5-6 with TRBJ2-2; no firm D call. The CDR3 sequence is 13 residues long. Trimming took off 1 base at V and 8 bases at J, with 9 bases between the two ends. Germline V CDR1 and CDR2: SGHDT, YYEEEE. The full variable domain, with the rest looked up from reference TRBV5-6 and TRBJ2-2, is DAGVTQSPTHLIKTRGQQVTLRCSPKSGHDTVSWYQQALGQGPQFIFQYYEEEERQRGNFPDRFSGHQFPNYSSELNVNALLLGDSALYLCASSLSLAGELFFGEGSRLTVL.

This clonotype showed up many times. V and J are TRBV6-6 and TRBJ2-7; D is uncertain. The CDR3 sequence is 12 residues long. Germline V CDR1 and CDR2: MNHNY, SVGAGI (reference sequence). V was trimmed by 2 bases and J by 0 bases, leaving 2 bases between them. Here the CDR3 DNA reads TGTGCCAGCAGTTACAGCTCCTACGAGCAGTACTTC. Translating gives CASSYSSYEQYF.

Relative to its sample, this clonotype is medium-sized. The rearrangement links TRBV9 to TRBJ2-7; either TRBD1 or TRBD2 may supply D (6 bases each). CDR1 is SGDLS, CDR2 YYNGEE, per germline. Trimming cost V 0 bases and J 4 bases, with 11 bases left between them. This CDR3 spans 14 amino acids. The CDR3 DNA reads TGTGCCAGCAGCGTAGGCTGGGGGGCTTACGAGCAGTACTTC. The encoded protein is CASSVGWGAYEQYF.

This clonotype was counted between two and nine times. The V and J genes are TRBV5-6 and TRBJ2-7; 11 bases line up with TRBD2. The ends lost 2 bases at V and 6 bases at J; junction bases unmatched: 1. CDR1 and CDR2 (germline): SGHDT, YYEEEE. This CDR3 has 13 amino acids. The CDR3: CASSFTSGGEQYF. CDR3 nucleotides: TGTGCCAGCAGCTTTACTAGCGGGGGCGAGCAGTACTTC.

This clonotype was seen at least ten times. The rearrangement links TRBV29-1 to TRBJ2-1; the D is unclear. Germline V gene data show CDR1 as SQVTM and CDR2 as ANQGSEA. V was pared by 1 base and J by 10 bases, with 8 bases between. CDR3 length equals 11 residues. CDR3 region: CSVEVGWEQFF. The CDR3 DNA follows: TGCAGCGTTGAAGTCGGTTGGGAGCAGTTCTTC.

This clonotype has just a few counts. The V and J genes are TRBV5-1 and TRBJ1-6; TRBD1 matches at 7 bases. The trim removed 0 bases at V and 10 bases at J, leaving 7 bases unmatched. CDR1 is SGHRS, CDR2 YFSETQ, per germline. This CDR3 is built from 15 residues. CDR3: CASSLEGTGDSPLHF. The CDR3 coding sequence is TGCGCCAGCAGCTTGGAAGGTACAGGGGACTCACCCCTCCACTTT.

In the case of this clonotype: Relative to the germline gene, one junction end is altered; a read error may explain this. The chain combines TRBV11-2 with TRBJ2-1; D gene ambiguous. The CDR3 sequence is 15 residues long. CDR1 and CDR2 from the germline V gene are SGHAT and FQNNGV. In DNA, the CDR3 is TGTGCCAGCAGCTTAGATCCAGGCTACTACGATGAGCAGTTCTTC. It is translated as CASSLDPGYYDEQFF.

This clonotype was counted ten times or more. The J gene is TRBJ1-2, the V gene TRBV28; the D is unclear. The germline V and J ends were trimmed by 7 bases and 5 bases, with 11 bases remaining between them. The CDR3 is 12 amino acids. Germline V lookup: CDR1 MDHEN, CDR2 SYDVKM. The CDR3 region is CASTTTQYGYTF. CDR3 in DNA: TGTGCCAGCACCACTACCCAATATGGCTACACCTTC.

There are many counts of this clonotype. The CDR3 reads CASSQSLGTGEQHF. The CDR3 DNA sequence: TGTGCCAGCAGCCAATCCCTAGGGACAGGGGAGCAACATTTT. The chain uses TRBV7-2 and TRBJ1-5; 10 bases line up with TRBD1. CDR1 and CDR2 from the germline V gene are SGHTA and FQGNSA. The CDR3 totals 14 residues. The V gene end was trimmed by 5 bases and the J gene end by 16 bases; junction bases not matched to a gene: 14.

The gene calls are TRBV11-3 and TRBJ2-3; possibly TRBD2 for D (5 bases). Trimming shortened V by 3 bases and J by 0 bases, and 13 bases separated the two germline ends. Germline V lookup: CDR1 SGHNT, CDR2 YENEEA. This CDR3 has 16 residues. The CDR3 loop is CASSFGVSPSTDTQYF. In DNA form, the CDR3 reads TGTGCCAGCAGCTTCGGGGTTTCACCCAGCACAGATACGCAGTATTTT.

There are many counts of this clonotype. This chain links TRBV12-3 or TRBV12-4 with TRBJ2-5; 10 bases align to TRBD2. CDR3 length: 16 residues. The junction had 11 bases not matched to a gene; V was cut back by 6 bases and J by 4 bases. The DNA for the CDR3 is TGTGCCAGCAGCCCCGGTGTAGCGGGGGGTGGAGAGACCCAGTACTTC. It translates to CASSPGVAGGGETQYF.

This clonotype came up many times. This rearrangement joins TRBV5-6 to TRBJ1-2, with D possibly being TRBD1 (5 bases). Germline-derived CDR1 and CDR2 are SGHDT and YYEEEE. Trimming removed 4 bases from V and 4 bases from J, with 17 bases in between. This CDR3 has 15 residues. Here the CDR3 DNA reads TGTGCCAGCAGCCCGGAAACAAGGGGCCTCTATGGCTACACCTTC. Its protein is CASSPETRGLYGYTF.

The chain employs TRBV9 and TRBJ2-5; a possible D gene is TRBD2 (7 bases). CDR3 length: 16 residues. The ends were cut back, 3 bases at V and 4 bases at J, with 19 bases in the middle. Germline V gives CDR1 SGDLS, CDR2 YYNGEE. The DNA of the CDR3 is TGTGCCAGCAGCGCCCCCTGGGGGGGGGCCTTAGAGACCCAGTACTTC. Translated: CASSAPWGGALETQYF.

This clonotype was picked up a small number of times. The chain recombines TRBV18 with TRBJ2-7; no clear D gene. V was shortened by 0 bases and J by 6 bases, with 6 bases between the two germline ends. The CDR3 is made up of 12 amino acids. In germline, CDR1 is KGHSH, CDR2 LQKENI. CDR3 protein: CASSPPGSEQYF. The CDR3 region has the DNA TGTGCCAGCTCACCACCGGGGTCCGAGCAGTACTTC.

This clonotype was observed many times. This chain joins TRBV5-1 and TRBJ2-1; 12 bases are shared with TRBD2. Trimming at V came to 2 bases and at J to 5 bases, leaving 5 bases not matched to a gene. The germline V gene encodes CDR1 SGHRS and CDR2 YFSETQ. The CDR3 totals 16 residues. CDR3 DNA sequence: TGCGCCAGCAGCTTTGCTAGCGGGGGGGCCGACAATGAGCAGTTCTTC. This encodes CASSFASGGADNEQFF.

This clonotype was found many times. The gene calls are TRBV5-1 and TRBJ2-1; tentatively, D is TRBD1 or TRBD2 (6 bases each). CDR3 length equals 15 residues. The V end lost 5 bases, the J end lost 8 bases, and 20 bases lay between the germline ends. The germline V gene encodes CDR1 SGHRS and CDR2 YFSETQ. This CDR3 is CASSGGRGTGDEQFF. The CDR3 bases are TGCGCCAGCAGTGGGGGCCGGGGGACCGGCGATGAGCAGTTCTTC. The entire variable domain, with the rest obtained from reference TRBV5-1 and TRBJ2-1, is as follows: KAGVTQTPRYLIKTRGQQVTLSCSPISGHRSVSWYQQTPGQGLQFLFEYFSETQRNKGNFPGRFSGRQFSNSRSEMNVSTLELGDSALYLCASSGGRGTGDEQFFGPGTRLTVL.

This clonotype was detected many times. This chain links TRBV28 with TRBJ1-2; D unresolved. V was pared by 8 bases and J by 1 base, with 11 bases between. The CDR3 totals 13 residues. The germline CDR1 and CDR2 sequences are MDHEN and SYDVKM. Here the CDR3 reads CASHYRNNYGYTF. The CDR3 DNA reads TGTGCCAGCCACTACCGAAATAACTATGGCTACACCTTC.

This clonotype was detected many times. The V and J genes are TRBV9 and TRBJ2-2, with D hard to call. V gave up 2 bases and J gave up 4 bases, with 15 bases separating them. The germline gives CDR1 SGDLS, CDR2 YYNGEE. The CDR3 length is 16 residues. As DNA, the CDR3 is TGTGCCAGCAGCGTGTTCCCAAAGCTGGGCACCGGGGAGCTGTTTTTT. It is translated as CASSVFPKLGTGELFF.

In this sample, this clonotype turned up a few times. The chain combines TRBV30 with TRBJ2-3; D may be TRBD1 or TRBD2 (5 bases each). Germline CDR1 is GTSNPN and CDR2 is SVGIG (reference sequence). Trimming took off 2 bases at V and 10 bases at J, with 19 bases between the two ends. The CDR3 consists of 14 residues. The CDR3 spells CAWSKTGTDYAQYF. DNA for the CDR3: TGTGCCTGGAGTAAGACCGGGACCGACTACGCGCAGTATTTT.

The chain links TRBV27 to TRBJ2-5, with TRBD1 matching 10 bases. V dropped 6 bases and J dropped 5; count of bases not matched to a gene: 9. The CDR3 has 15 residues. Germline-derived CDR1 and CDR2 are MNHEY and SMNVEV (reference sequence). The CDR3 sequence is CASSNDRGLAETQYF. In nucleotides, the CDR3 is TGTGCCAGCAGCAACGACAGGGGGCTTGCGGAGACCCAGTACTTC.